Sequencing of this T cell receptor (beta chain) was carried out in a study of CD8 T cells in ankylosing spondylitis. TCRdb fed the 5' RACE reads into MiXCR, producing one record per CDR3 protein. The top ten hold approximately 1% of the sample, which has about 480,000 distinct CDR3 sequences, more than 15% seen once. This clonotype turned up a few times. Its specificity is unknown. General study findings and limits: One TCR beta motif, made up of several highly homologous variants, appeared characteristic of ankylosing spondylitis blood. In synovial fluid and blood from reactive arthritis, some motif variants were previously reported. Relatively rare in peripheral blood, disease-linked clones were also CD8+.

The sequence came from a male donor with ankylosing spondylitis. Sequencing used blood, either unsorted or a sorted T cell fraction (not recorded which).

CDR3 residues: CASTPGLAGVRTGELFF. CDR3 nucleotide sequence: TGTGCCAGCACCCCCGGACTAGCGGGAGTAAGAACCGGGGAGCTGTTTTTT. The J gene is TRBJ2-2, the V gene TRBV7-2; TRBD2 aligns across 13 bases. The CDR3 has 17 residues. Germline V gene sequence: CDR1 SGHTA, CDR2 FQGNSA. V shed 7 bases and J 5 bases; nucleotides not matched to a gene: 10.